This T cell receptor (beta chain) was captured in a study of blood T cell repertoires in COVID-19. The table lists this clone with a few counts. The assay was immunoSEQ multiplex PCR, and TCRdb's table has in-frame clones only and misses some. The sample includes around 280,000 clones, about 86% of them seen just once. There are 15 residues in the CDR3. Germline CDR1 SGHNT, CDR2 YYREEE (reference sequence). After removal of 0 bases from V and 5 bases from J, the junction contained 6 bases not matched to a gene. Sample: peripheral blood. The origin of this receptor is a woman aged 30 to 39 who had recovered from COVID-19. J is TRBJ1-1 and V is TRBV5-4; 8 nucleotides line up with TRBD1. CDR3 sequence: CASSLARGPGTEAFF. The DNA for the CDR3 is TGTGCCAGCAGCTTGGCCAGGGGGCCTGGGACTGAAGCTTTCTTT.